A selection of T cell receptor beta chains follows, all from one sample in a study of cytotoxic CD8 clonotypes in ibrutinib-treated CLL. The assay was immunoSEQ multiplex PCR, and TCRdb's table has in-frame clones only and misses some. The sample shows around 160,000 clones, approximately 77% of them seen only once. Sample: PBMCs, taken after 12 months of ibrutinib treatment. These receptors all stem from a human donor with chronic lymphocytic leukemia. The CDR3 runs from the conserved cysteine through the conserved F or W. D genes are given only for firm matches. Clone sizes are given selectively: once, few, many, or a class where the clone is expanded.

CDR3aa: CASSPPAGGEDTQYF
CDR3nt: TGCGCCAGCAGCCCGCCGGCGGGAGGCGAAGATACGCAGTATTTT
abundance: .
v_gene: TRBV4-3
d_gene: TRBD2
j_gene: TRBJ2-3

CDR3aa: CASSQDQGLVYEQYF
CDR3nt: TGTGCCAGCAGCCAAGATCAGGGACTCGTGTACGAGCAGTACTTC
abundance: .
v_gene: TRBV4-2
d_gene: .
j_gene: TRBJ2-7

CDR3aa: CASSLSRQGGYGYTF
CDR3nt: TGTGCCAGCAGCTTAAGCCGACAGGGGGGCTATGGCTACACCTTC
abundance: few
v_gene: TRBV7-2
d_gene: TRBD1
j_gene: TRBJ1-2

CDR3aa: CASSVLSGSKTGELFF
CDR3nt: TGTGCCAGCAGCGTACTTAGCGGGAGTAAAACCGGGGAGCTGTTTTTT
abundance: .
v_gene: TRBV9
d_gene: TRBD2
j_gene: TRBJ2-2

CDR3aa: CASTPAGLWTEAFF
CDR3nt: TGTGCCAGCACCCCAGCAGGGTTATGGACTGAAGCTTTCTTT
abundance: .
v_gene: TRBV7-9
d_gene: .
j_gene: TRBJ1-1

CDR3aa: CASSLDSDLVQTQYF
CDR3nt: TGCGCCAGCAGCTTGGACAGCGACCTGGTACAGACCCAGTACTTC
abundance: few
v_gene: TRBV5-1
d_gene: .
j_gene: TRBJ2-5

CDR3aa: CASSKVKGTCPNQPPPTTYEQYF
CDR3nt: TGTGCCAGCAGCAAAGTTAAGGGTACGTGCCCCAACCAACCTCCACCGACAACCTACGAGCAGTACTTC
abundance: .
v_gene: TRBV21-1
d_gene: .
j_gene: TRBJ2-7

CDR3aa: CASSPGTTYEQYF
CDR3nt: TGTGCCAGCTCCCCTGGGACTACCTACGAGCAGTACTTC
abundance: many
v_gene: TRBV18
d_gene: TRBD2
j_gene: TRBJ2-7

CDR3aa: CASRPTRQGLGNYGYTF
CDR3nt: TGTGCCAGCAGGCCTACCCGCCAGGGTTTAGGTAACTATGGCTACACCTTC
abundance: .
v_gene: TRBV11-2
d_gene: .
j_gene: TRBJ1-2

CDR3aa: CASSLGHFSGRGNEQFF
CDR3nt: TGTGCCAGCAGCTTGGGCCATTTTAGCGGGAGAGGGAATGAGCAGTTCTTC
abundance: .
v_gene: TRBV7-3
d_gene: TRBD2
j_gene: TRBJ2-1

CDR3aa: CASSGGQGWYEQYF
CDR3nt: TGTGCCAGTAGTGGGGGACAGGGATGGTACGAGCAGTACTTC
abundance: .
v_gene: TRBV19
d_gene: TRBD1
j_gene: TRBJ2-7

CDR3aa: CAWSVIRVRAFF
CDR3nt: TGTGCCTGGAGTGTAATAAGGGTGCGAGCTTTCTTT
abundance: .
v_gene: TRBV30
d_gene: .
j_gene: TRBJ1-1

CDR3aa: CASSTPYNEQFF
CDR3nt: TGTGCCAGCTCTACCCCCTACAATGAGCAGTTCTTC
abundance: few
v_gene: TRBV28
d_gene: .
j_gene: TRBJ2-1

CDR3aa: CASMRQGLGGDTQYF
CDR3nt: TGTGCCAGTATGAGACAGGGGCTCGGTGGAGATACGCAGTATTTT
abundance: .
v_gene: TRBV19
d_gene: TRBD1
j_gene: TRBJ2-3

CDR3aa: CASSDFPGRYGYTF
CDR3nt: TGTGCCAGCAGTGACTTCCCCGGCCGGTATGGCTACACCTTC
abundance: .
v_gene: TRBV6-4
d_gene: .
j_gene: TRBJ1-2

CDR3aa: CASRENAEVQPGLRNSPLHF
CDR3nt: TGTGCCAGTAGAGAAAACGCCGAAGTTCAGCCGGGCCTGAGAAATTCACCCCTCCACTTT
abundance: .
v_gene: TRBV19
d_gene: .
j_gene: TRBJ1-6

CDR3aa: CASSSDLNNEQFF
CDR3nt: TGTGCCAGCAGTTCCGACTTAAACAATGAGCAGTTCTTC
abundance: .
v_gene: TRBV7-9
d_gene: .
j_gene: TRBJ2-1

CDR3aa: CASSQGDRAGANVLTF
CDR3nt: TGTGCCAGCAGCCAAGGGGACAGGGCTGGGGCCAACGTCCTGACTTTC
abundance: .
v_gene: TRBV14
d_gene: TRBD1
j_gene: TRBJ2-6

CDR3aa: CAWSLSLGTSGGRRFF
CDR3nt: TGTGCCTGGAGTTTATCCCTCGGGACTAGCGGGGGACGTAGGTTCTTC
abundance: .
v_gene: TRBV30
d_gene: TRBD2
j_gene: TRBJ2-1

CDR3aa: CARRAQGVTRDSDTQYF
CDR3nt: TGTGCCAGGAGAGCCCAGGGAGTCACTAGAGACTCAGATACGCAGTATTTT
abundance: .
v_gene: TRBV11-1
d_gene: .
j_gene: TRBJ2-3

CDR3aa: CASSPLASPPRGGYGYTF
CDR3nt: TGTGCCAGCTCACCATTGGCCTCCCCCCCCCGGGGGGGCTATGGCTACACCTTC
abundance: .
v_gene: TRBV18
d_gene: .
j_gene: TRBJ1-2

CDR3aa: CASSPRAGYGYTF
CDR3nt: TGTGCCAGCAGCCCCCGGGCGGGGTATGGCTACACCTTC
abundance: .
v_gene: TRBV11-1
d_gene: .
j_gene: TRBJ1-2

CDR3aa: CASSSDPLGSYEQYF
CDR3nt: TGTGCCAGCAGCTCCGACCCGTTGGGGTCCTACGAGCAGTACTTC
abundance: .
v_gene: TRBV5-6
d_gene: .
j_gene: TRBJ2-7

CDR3aa: CASTSVGRQGTGELFF
CDR3nt: TGTGCCAGTACCTCAGTGGGGAGACAGGGCACCGGGGAGCTGTTTTTT
abundance: once
v_gene: TRBV19
d_gene: TRBD1
j_gene: TRBJ2-2

CDR3aa: CASSPQEGSREKLFF
CDR3nt: TGTGCCAGCTCACCACAGGAAGGGTCTCGTGAAAAACTGTTTTTT
abundance: .
v_gene: TRBV18
d_gene: .
j_gene: TRBJ1-4

CDR3aa: CASSYIAGGGETQYF
CDR3nt: TGTGCCAGCAGCTACATAGCGGGGGGAGGGGAGACCCAGTACTTC
abundance: .
v_gene: TRBV7-2
d_gene: TRBD2
j_gene: TRBJ2-5

CDR3aa: CASSFGQGAGEQYF
CDR3nt: TGTGCCAGCAGCTTCGGACAGGGGGCGGGGGAGCAGTACTTC
abundance: .
v_gene: TRBV11-2
d_gene: TRBD1
j_gene: TRBJ2-7

CDR3aa: CASSSSSRTEREQYF
CDR3nt: TGTGCCAGCAGCTCGTCTTCTCGGACAGAAAGAGAGCAGTACTTC
abundance: .
v_gene: TRBV9
d_gene: .
j_gene: TRBJ2-7